The present T cell receptor (beta chain) was sequenced within a study of blood T cell repertoires in COVID-19. V lost 4 bases, J lost 2 bases, and 10 bases lay in between. CDR1 and CDR2 from the germline V gene are SGHTS and YDEGEE. This CDR3 region has 14 residues. Profiled with immunoSEQ multiplex PCR; TCRdb holds only in-frame clones, not every one. The repertoire has around 190,000 clones, about 81% of them found once; the top ten carry less than 9.5%. Sequences were obtained from peripheral blood. The clonotype was recovered from a woman aged 55-70 years with COVID-19, enrolled during active disease. The chain carries TRBV5-8 and TRBJ1-3; D call uncertain. CDR3 nucleotide sequence: TGTGCCAGCAGCCGGGGTGGACCTGGAAACACCATATATTTT. Amino acid sequence: CASSRGGPGNTIYF.